Each of the 10 T cell receptor beta chains below was sequenced from the same sample in a study of blood T cell repertoires in COVID-19. Here immunoSEQ multiplex PCR was the method, and the copy in TCRdb shows in-frame clones only, minus some. The data hold 250,000 to 300,000 clones, with approximately 90% observed a single time. The sequencing input was PBMCs or T cells enriched from blood (not recorded which). These receptors were taken from a man aged 18 to 30 who had recovered from COVID-19.

The chain carries TRBV5-1 and TRBJ2-1; TRBD1 matches 8 bases. Trimming removed 2 bases from V and 7 bases from J; junction bases left unmatched: 2. This CDR3 region has 13 residues. CDR1 is SGHRS, CDR2 YFSETQ, per germline. The CDR3 sequence: CASSFDRGNEQFF. CDR3 nucleotides: TGCGCCAGCAGCTTTGACAGGGGAAATGAGCAGTTCTTC.

This chain uses TRBV5-1 with TRBJ2-5, with D perhaps assigned TRBD1 or TRBD2 (5 bases each). This CDR3 comprises 15 residues. Germline V CDR1 and CDR2: SGHRS, YFSETQ. Trimming left V 4 bases short and J 5 bases short, with 18 bases between. CDR3 protein: CASSLGTIKGETQYF. The CDR3 coding sequence is TGCGCCAGCAGCCTGGGGACCATAAAGGGGGAGACCCAGTACTTC.

The genes are TRBV27 and TRBJ1-2, with TRBD1 as a possible D gene (6 bases). The CDR3 sequence is 16 residues long. V was shortened by 2 bases and J by 0 bases, with 13 bases between the two germline ends. Looked up from germline, CDR1 is MNHEY and CDR2 is SMNVEV (reference sequence). CDR3 loop: CASSLTRAGANYGYTF. The DNA of the CDR3 is TGTGCCAGCAGTTTAACTCGGGCAGGGGCTAACTATGGCTACACCTTC.

The chain is built from TRBV3-1 (or the pseudogene TRBV3-2) and TRBJ1-2; the D gene is possibly TRBD1 (5 bases). In germline, CDR1 is LGHDT, CDR2 YNNKEL (reference sequence). The CDR3 is 14 residues long. V was shortened by 1 base and J by 8 bases, with 14 bases between the two germline ends. The chain's CDR3 is CASSQGGRAEGYTF. CDR3 nucleotides: TGTGCCAGCAGCCAAGGAGGCAGGGCGGAAGGCTACACCTTC.

J is TRBJ2-7 and V is TRBV5-6; TRBD1 might be the D (5 bases). The germline gives CDR1 SGHDT, CDR2 YYEEEE. V lost 4 bases and J 3 bases, leaving 8 bases between the germline ends. This CDR3 contains 12 residues. CDR3 coding DNA: TGTGCCAGCAGCGTTCAGGGCTACGAGCAGTACTTC. It encodes CASSVQGYEQYF. Supplemented by reference TRBV5-6 and TRBJ2-7, the full variable domain reads DAGVTQSPTHLIKTRGQQVTLRCSPKSGHDTVSWYQQALGQGPQFIFQYYEEEERQRGNFPDRFSGHQFPNYSSELNVNALLLGDSALYLCASSVQGYEQYFGPGTRLTVT.

The CDR3 is CASSLDLGQGYNEQFF. The CDR3 DNA follows: TGTGCCAGCAGCTTAGATCTAGGGCAGGGCTACAATGAGCAGTTCTTC. V gene TRBV11-2 combines with J gene TRBJ2-1, with a possible D match to TRBD1 (5 bases). V lost 0 bases to trimming and J lost 3 bases, with 12 bases between them. The CDR3 is 16 residues long. The V gene's germline CDR1 is SGHAT and CDR2 FQNNGV. Looking up the rest from reference TRBV11-2 and TRBJ2-1 gives the full variable domain: EAGVAQSPRYKIIEKRQSVAFWCNPISGHATLYWYQQILGQGPKLLIQFQNNGVVDDSQLPKDRFSAERLKGVDSTLKIQPAKLEDSAVYLCASSLDLGQGYNEQFFGPGTRLTVL.

In the case of this clone: Sequence at one end of the junction differs from germline and may be a read error. The chain has TRBV6-5 and TRBJ1-1, with 8 bases lining up with TRBD1. CDR3 length: 12 residues. Germline loops: CDR1 MNHEY, CDR2 SVGAGI. The CDR3 sequence is CAGRGLTTEAFF. The CDR3 bases are TGTGCCGGCAGGGGGCTTACCACTGAAGCTTTCTTT.

This sequence joins TRBV6-5 and TRBJ1-1, with D possibly TRBD1 on 6 matching bases. V was pared by 6 bases and J by 3 bases, with 17 bases between. The germline V gene encodes CDR1 MNHEY and CDR2 SVGAGI. CDR3 length equals 15 residues. The CDR3 loop reads CASRPYRDQYTEAFF. The CDR3 DNA sequence: TGTGCCAGCAGACCCTACAGGGATCAGTACACTGAAGCTTTCTTT.

This sequence joins TRBV19 and TRBJ1-3, with D possibly matching TRBD1 (5 bases). Germline V lookup: CDR1 LNHDA, CDR2 SQIVND (reference sequence). With 6 bases removed from V and 2 bases from J, the gap between germline ends came to 14 bases. CDR3 length equals 15 residues. The CDR3 is CASSISGTAGNTIYF. The DNA of the CDR3 is TGTGCCAGTAGCATATCCGGGACTGCTGGAAACACCATATATTTT. The variable domain in full, completed from reference TRBV19 and TRBJ1-3, reads DGGITQSPKYLFRKEGQNVTLSCEQNLNHDAMYWYRQDPGQGLRLIYYSQIVNDFQKGDIAEGYSVSREKKESFPLTVTSAQKNPTAFYLCASSISGTAGNTIYFGEGSWLTVV.

This chain uses TRBV4-1 with TRBJ1-2; a possible D gene is TRBD1 (6 bases). The CDR3 is 14 residues long. Germline V lookup: CDR1 MGHRA, CDR2 YSYEKL. V was trimmed by 4 bases and J by 2 bases, leaving 11 bases between them. The CDR3 DNA follows: TGCGCCAGCAGCCCTCCAGGGGTCAACTATGGCTACACCTTC. Its protein is CASSPPGVNYGYTF.